This TCR beta chain was recovered during a study of cytomegalovirus exposure and HLA in healthy donors. Study as a whole: Within an early data release were approximately 85 million unique TCRs drawn from HLA-typed donors.

The CDR3 extends over 11 amino acids. V was trimmed by 5 bases and J by 0 bases, leaving 2 bases between them. Germline V CDR1 and CDR2: SGHTA, FQGNSA. The PCR contained 60 Vbeta and 13 Jbeta primers. Clones were sequenced by immunoSEQ multiplex PCR, and TCRdb holds only the in-frame ones, with some missing. This table has 130,000 to 150,000 clones, 70% to 90% appearing once. Remarks on this clone: The target antigen is unknown.

Study results and caveats: Sequencing depth roughly uniform across donors was assumed in presence/absence analyses.

The chain combines TRBV7-2 with TRBJ2-7; D unresolved. This clonotype originated in a woman in her forties in good health and CMV-seropositive. Sequencing input: PBMCs. This CDR3 is CASSHSYEQYF. CDR3 coding DNA: TGTGCCAGCAGCCACTCCTACGAGCAGTACTTC.